This entry features one TCR beta chain sequence. Clones were read by immunoSEQ multiplex PCR, and TCRdb kept only the in-frame ones, dropping some. Of about 70,000 clones in the sample, approximately 80% were seen once. The data were obtained in a study of control samples from healthy donors and cancer patients. The CDR3 is 14 residues long. The V end lost 0 bases, the J end lost 5 bases, and 7 bases lay between the germline ends. Germline CDR1 reads SGHTA; CDR2 reads FQGTGA. The sample consisted of PBMCs. The chain links TRBV7-3 to TRBJ2-2; no definite D call. The sequence was collected from a woman aged 45-65 years with lung cancer. The DNA of the CDR3 is TGTGCCAGCAGCTTAACCGCGGTTACCGGGGAGCTGTTTTTT. Its protein product is CASSLTAVTGELFF.